This T cell receptor (beta chain) appears in the sequencing data of a study of T-cell reconstitution after alpha-beta-depleted transplantation in children. Whole-study results and caveats: T-cell numbers and diversity one year post-transplant derived largely from freshly generated T cells.

About this clonotype: Its target is unknown. One junction end disagrees with the germline gene, perhaps due to a read error.

Unique molecular identifiers were built into the TCRbeta library. TCRdb re-analysed the PCR reads in MiXCR, keeping a single row per CDR3 protein. The table shows approximately 80,000 distinct CDR3 sequences, with about 14% occurring only once. This sample comprised PBMCs, mostly from graft donor cells, obtained 180 days after TCRalphabeta/CD19-depleted stem cell transplant. This receptor was identified in a male patient aged 2 to 10 who had a stem cell transplant for acute lymphoblastic leukemia, so the T cells may come from the graft donor.

The CDR3 region is CSAMAAPNYGYPF. The DNA for the CDR3 is TGCAGTGCTATGGCAGCTCCTAACTATGGCTACCCCTTC. The V gene is TRBV20-1, the J gene TRBJ1-2; no clear D gene. The CDR3 has 13 residues. Germline CDR1 and CDR2: DFQATT and SNEGSKA (reference sequence).